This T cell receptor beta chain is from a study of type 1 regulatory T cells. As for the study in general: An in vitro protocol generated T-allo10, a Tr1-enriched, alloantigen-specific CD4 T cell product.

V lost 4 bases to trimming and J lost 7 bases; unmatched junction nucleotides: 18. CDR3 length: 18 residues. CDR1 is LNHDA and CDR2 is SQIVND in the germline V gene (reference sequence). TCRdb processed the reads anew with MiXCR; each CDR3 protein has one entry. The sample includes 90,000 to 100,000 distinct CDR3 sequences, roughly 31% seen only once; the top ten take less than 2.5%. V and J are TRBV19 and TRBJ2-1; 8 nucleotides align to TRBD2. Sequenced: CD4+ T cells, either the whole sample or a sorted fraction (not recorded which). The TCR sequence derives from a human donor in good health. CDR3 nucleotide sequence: TGTGCCAGTAGTAACCAGGTTCGAGCGGGAGTTGTGGGAAATGAGCAGTTCTTC. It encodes CASSNQVRAGVVGNEQFF.